This T cell receptor beta chain was obtained from a study of blood T cell repertoires in COVID-19. Clones were read by immunoSEQ multiplex PCR, and TCRdb kept only the in-frame ones, dropping some. The table lists 200,000 to 250,000 clones, about nine tenths of them singletons. V was clipped by 0 bases and J by 2 bases; unmatched bases: 6. Germline lookup yields CDR1 SGHRS and CDR2 YFSETQ. There are 17 residues in the CDR3. This TCR was recovered from a man aged 30 to 45 with COVID-19, enrolled during active disease. Sequencing was done on a sample of peripheral blood. The chain has TRBV5-1 and TRBJ1-3; 9 bases agree with TRBD1. The CDR3 protein is CASSLDGQGITGNTIYF. DNA for the CDR3: TGCGCCAGCAGCTTGGACGGACAGGGGATAACTGGAAACACCATATATTTT.